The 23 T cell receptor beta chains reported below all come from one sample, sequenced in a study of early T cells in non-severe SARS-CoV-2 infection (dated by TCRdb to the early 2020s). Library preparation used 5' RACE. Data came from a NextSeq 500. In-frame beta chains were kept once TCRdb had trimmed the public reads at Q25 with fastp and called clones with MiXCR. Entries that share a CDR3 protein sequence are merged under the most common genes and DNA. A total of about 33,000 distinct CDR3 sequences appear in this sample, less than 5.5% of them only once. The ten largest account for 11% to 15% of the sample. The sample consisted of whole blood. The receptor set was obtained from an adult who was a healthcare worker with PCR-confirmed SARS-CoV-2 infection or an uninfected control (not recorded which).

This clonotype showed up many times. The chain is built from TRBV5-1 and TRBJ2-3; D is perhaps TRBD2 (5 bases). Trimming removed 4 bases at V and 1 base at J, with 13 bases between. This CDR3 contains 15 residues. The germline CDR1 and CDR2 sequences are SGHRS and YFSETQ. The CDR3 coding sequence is TGCGCCAGCAGCCCCCGAGAGGGAGGCACAGATACGCAGTATTTT. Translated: CASSPREGGTDTQYF.

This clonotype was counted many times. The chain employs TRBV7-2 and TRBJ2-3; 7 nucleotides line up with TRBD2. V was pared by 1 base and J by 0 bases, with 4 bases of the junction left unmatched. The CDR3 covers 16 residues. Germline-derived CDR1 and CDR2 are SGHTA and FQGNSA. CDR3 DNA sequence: TGTGCCAGCAGCTTAGGCGGGACTACTAGCACAGATACGCAGTATTTT. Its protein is CASSLGGTTSTDTQYF.

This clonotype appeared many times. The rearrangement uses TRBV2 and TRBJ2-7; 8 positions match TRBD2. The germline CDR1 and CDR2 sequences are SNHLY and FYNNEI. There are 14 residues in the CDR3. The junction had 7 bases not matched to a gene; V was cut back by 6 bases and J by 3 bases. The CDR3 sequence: CASSGAGGLYEQYF. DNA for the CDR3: TGTGCCAGCAGCGGGGCGGGGGGACTCTACGAGCAGTACTTC.

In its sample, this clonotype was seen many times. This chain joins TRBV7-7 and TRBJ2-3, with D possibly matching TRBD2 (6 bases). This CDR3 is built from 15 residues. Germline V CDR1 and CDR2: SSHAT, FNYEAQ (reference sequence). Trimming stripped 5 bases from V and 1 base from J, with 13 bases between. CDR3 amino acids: CASSQGRRGTDTQYF. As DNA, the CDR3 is TGTGCCAGCAGCCAAGGCAGGAGGGGCACAGATACGCAGTATTTT.

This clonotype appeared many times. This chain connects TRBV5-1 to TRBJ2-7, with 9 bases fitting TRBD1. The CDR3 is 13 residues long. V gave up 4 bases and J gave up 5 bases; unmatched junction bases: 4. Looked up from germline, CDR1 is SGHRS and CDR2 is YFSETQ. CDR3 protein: CASSRDREHEQYF. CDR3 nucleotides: TGCGCCAGCAGCAGGGACAGGGAACACGAGCAGTACTTC.

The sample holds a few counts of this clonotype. CDR3 DNA: TGTGCCAGCAGTTTAGGACGGAACATAGGAAACACCATATATTTT. It specifies CASSLGRNIGNTIYF. The chain couples TRBV12-3 or TRBV12-4 to TRBJ1-3; the D is unclear. The CDR3 extends over 15 amino acids. V lost 1 base to trimming and J lost 4 bases, with 11 bases between them.

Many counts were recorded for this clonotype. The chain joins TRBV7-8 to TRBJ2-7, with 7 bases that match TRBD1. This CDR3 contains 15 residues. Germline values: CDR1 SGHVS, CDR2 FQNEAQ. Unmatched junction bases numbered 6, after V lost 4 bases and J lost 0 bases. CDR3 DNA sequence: TGTGCCAGCAGCTCACGACAGGGCCCCTCCTACGAGCAGTACTTC. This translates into CASSSRQGPSYEQYF.

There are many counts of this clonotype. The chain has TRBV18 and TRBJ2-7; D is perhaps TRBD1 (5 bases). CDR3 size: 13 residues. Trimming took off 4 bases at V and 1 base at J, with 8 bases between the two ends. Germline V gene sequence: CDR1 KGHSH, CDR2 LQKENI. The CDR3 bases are TGTGCCAGCTCACGACAGAGTTCCTACGAGCAGTACTTC. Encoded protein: CASSRQSSYEQYF.

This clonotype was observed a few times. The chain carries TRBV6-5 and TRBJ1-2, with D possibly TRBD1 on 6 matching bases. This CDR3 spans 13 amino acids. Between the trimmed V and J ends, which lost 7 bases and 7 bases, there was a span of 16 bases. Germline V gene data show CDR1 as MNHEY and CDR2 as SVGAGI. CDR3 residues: CASNPSRGPGYTF. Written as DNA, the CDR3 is TGTGCCAGCAACCCCTCTCGGGGGCCTGGCTACACCTTC.

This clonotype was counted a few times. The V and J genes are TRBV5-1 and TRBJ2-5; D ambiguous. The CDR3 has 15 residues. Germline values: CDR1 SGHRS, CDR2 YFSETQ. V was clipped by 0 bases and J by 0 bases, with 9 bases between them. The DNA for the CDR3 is TGCGCCAGCAGCTTGGATTCCGGGTACCAAGAGACCCAGTACTTC. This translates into CASSLDSGYQETQYF.

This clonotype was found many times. This CDR3 reads CAIRRGIQIATNYGYTF. In nucleotides, the CDR3 is TGTGCCATCAGAAGGGGCATCCAAATTGCTACTAACTATGGCTACACCTTC. The gene calls are TRBV10-3 and TRBJ1-2; D is perhaps TRBD1 (5 bases). The CDR3 runs 17 residues. V dropped 6 bases and J dropped 0 bases, with 20 bases sitting between them. From germline, CDR1 is ENHRY and CDR2 SYGVKD.

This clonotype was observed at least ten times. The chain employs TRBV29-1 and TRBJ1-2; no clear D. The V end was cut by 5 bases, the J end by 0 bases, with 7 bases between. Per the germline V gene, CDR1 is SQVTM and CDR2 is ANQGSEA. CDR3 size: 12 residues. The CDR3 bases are TGCAGCGTTCTGGCCACTAACTATGGCTACACCTTC. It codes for CSVLATNYGYTF.

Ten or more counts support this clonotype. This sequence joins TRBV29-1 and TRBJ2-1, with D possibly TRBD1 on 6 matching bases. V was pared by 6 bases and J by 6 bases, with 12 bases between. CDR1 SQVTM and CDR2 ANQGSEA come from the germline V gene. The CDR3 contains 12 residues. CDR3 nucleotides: TGCAGCGTCCGGGACACGCCCAATGAGCAGTTCTTC. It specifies CSVRDTPNEQFF.

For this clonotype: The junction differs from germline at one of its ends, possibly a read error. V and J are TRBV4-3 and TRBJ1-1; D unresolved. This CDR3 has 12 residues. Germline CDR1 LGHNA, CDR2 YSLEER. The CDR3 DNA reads TGCGCCAGCAGCCAAGGAATCACTCAAGCTTTCTTT. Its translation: CASSQGITQAFF.

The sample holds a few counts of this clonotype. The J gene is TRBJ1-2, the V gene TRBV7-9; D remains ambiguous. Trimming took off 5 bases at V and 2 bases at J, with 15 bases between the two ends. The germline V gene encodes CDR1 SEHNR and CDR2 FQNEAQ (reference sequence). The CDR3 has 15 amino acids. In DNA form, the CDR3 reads TGTGCCAGCAGCGTGAACGGGCGTTGGAACTATGGCTACACCTTC. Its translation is CASSVNGRWNYGYTF.

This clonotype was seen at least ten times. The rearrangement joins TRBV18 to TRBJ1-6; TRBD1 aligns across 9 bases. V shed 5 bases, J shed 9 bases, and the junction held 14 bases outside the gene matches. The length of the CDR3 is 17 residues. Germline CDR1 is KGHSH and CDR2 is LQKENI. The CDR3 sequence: CASSSTGGASLGSPLHF. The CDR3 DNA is TGTGCCAGCTCATCCACAGGGGGCGCCTCTCTGGGTTCACCCCTCCACTTT.

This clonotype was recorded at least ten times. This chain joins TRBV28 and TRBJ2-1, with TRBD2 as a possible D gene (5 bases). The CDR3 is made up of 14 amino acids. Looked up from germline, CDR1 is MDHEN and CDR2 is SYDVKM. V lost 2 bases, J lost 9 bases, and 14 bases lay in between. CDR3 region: CASSLLRVEGEQFF. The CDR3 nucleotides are TGTGCCAGCAGTTTACTACGAGTAGAGGGTGAGCAGTTCTTC.

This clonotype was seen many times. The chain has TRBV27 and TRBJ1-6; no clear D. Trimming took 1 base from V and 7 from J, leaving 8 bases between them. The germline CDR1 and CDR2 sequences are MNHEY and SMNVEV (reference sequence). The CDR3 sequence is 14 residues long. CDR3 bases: TGTGCCAGCAGTTTATTTCAAAGGAATTCACCCCTCCACTTT. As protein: CASSLFQRNSPLHF.

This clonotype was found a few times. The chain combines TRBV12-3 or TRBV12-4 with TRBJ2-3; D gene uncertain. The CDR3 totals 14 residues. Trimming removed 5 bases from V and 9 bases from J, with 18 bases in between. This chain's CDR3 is CASSIRTRALTQYF. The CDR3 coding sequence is TGTGCCAGCAGTATCAGGACCCGCGCGTTAACGCAGTATTTT.

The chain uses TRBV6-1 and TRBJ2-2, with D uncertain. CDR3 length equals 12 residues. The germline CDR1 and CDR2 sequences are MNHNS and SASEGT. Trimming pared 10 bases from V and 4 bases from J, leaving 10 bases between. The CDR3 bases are TGTGCCACCCCCTCCGTCACCGGGGAGCTGTTTTTT. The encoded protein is CATPSVTGELFF.

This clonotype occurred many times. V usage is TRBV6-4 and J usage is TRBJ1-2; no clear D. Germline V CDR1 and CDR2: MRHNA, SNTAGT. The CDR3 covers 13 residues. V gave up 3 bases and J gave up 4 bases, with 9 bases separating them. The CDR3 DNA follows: TGTGCCAGCAGTGAGGAAATGGGCTATGGCTACACCTTC. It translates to CASSEEMGYGYTF.

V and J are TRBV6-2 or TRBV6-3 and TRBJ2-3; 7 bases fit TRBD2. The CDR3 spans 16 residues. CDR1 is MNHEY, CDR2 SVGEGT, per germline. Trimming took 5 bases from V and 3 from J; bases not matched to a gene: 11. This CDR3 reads CASSPGGRPGTDTQYF. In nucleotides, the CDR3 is TGTGCCAGCAGTCCGGGGGGACGGCCAGGAACAGATACGCAGTATTTT.

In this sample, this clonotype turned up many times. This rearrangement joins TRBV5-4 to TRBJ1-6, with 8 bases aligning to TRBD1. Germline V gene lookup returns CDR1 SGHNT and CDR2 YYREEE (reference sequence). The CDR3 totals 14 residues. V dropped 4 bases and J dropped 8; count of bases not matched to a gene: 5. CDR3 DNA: TGTGCCAGCAGCCCGCCGGACAGGGATTCACCCCTCCACTTT. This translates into CASSPPDRDSPLHF. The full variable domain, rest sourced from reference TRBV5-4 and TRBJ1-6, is ETGVTQSPTHLIKTRGQQVTLRCSSQSGHNTVSWYQQALGQGPQFIFQYYREEENGRGNFPPRFSGLQFPNYSSELNVNALELDDSALYLCASSPPDRDSPLHFGNGTRLTVT.